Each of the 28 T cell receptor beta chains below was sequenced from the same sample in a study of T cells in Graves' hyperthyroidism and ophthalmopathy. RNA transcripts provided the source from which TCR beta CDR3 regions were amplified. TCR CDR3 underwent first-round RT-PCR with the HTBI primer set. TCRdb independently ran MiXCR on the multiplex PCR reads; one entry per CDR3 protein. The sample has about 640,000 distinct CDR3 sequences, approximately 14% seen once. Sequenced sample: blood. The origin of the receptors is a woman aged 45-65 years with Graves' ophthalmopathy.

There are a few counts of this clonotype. DNA of the CDR3: TGTGCCACCAGCATCGGCCAGGCCGGGGAGCTGTTTTTT. This codes for CATSIGQAGELFF. This sequence joins TRBV15 and TRBJ2-2; D is unresolved. Germline V gene lookup returns CDR1 LNHNV and CDR2 YYDKDF (reference sequence). V lost 4 bases, J lost 6 bases, and 9 bases lay in between. This CDR3 region has 13 residues.

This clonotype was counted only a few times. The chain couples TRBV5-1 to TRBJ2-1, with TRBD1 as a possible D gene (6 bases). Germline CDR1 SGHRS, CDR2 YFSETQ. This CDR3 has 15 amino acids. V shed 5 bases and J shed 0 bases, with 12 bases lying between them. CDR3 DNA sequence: TGCGCCAGCAGGAATACAGGGAGCTCCTACAATGAGCAGTTCTTC. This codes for CASRNTGSSYNEQFF.

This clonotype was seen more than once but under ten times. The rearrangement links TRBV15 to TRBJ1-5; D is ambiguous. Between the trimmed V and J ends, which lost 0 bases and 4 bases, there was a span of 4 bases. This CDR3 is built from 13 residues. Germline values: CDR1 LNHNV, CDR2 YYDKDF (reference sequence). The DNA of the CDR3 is TGTGCCACCAGCAGAGAGCGAAATCAGCCCCAGCATTTT. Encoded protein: CATSRERNQPQHF. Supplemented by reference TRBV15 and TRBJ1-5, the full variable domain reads DAMVIQNPRYQVTQFGKPVTLSCSQTLNHNVMYWYQQKSSQAPKLLFHYYDKDFNNEADTPDNFQSRRPNTSFCFLDIRSPGLGDTAMYLCATSRERNQPQHFGDGTRLSIL.

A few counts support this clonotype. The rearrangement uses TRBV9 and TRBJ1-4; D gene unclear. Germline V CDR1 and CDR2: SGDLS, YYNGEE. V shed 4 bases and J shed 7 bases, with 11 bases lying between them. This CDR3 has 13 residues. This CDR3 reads CASSPGWGEKLFF. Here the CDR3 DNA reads TGTGCCAGCAGCCCCGGTTGGGGTGAAAAACTGTTTTTT.

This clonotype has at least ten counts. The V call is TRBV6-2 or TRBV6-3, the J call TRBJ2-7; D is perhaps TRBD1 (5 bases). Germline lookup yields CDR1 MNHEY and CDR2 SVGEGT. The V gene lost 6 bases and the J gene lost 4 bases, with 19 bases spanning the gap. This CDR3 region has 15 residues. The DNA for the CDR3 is TGTGCCAGCAGATTTCGACAGCTTTCTGGGTACGAGCAGTACTTC. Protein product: CASRFRQLSGYEQYF.

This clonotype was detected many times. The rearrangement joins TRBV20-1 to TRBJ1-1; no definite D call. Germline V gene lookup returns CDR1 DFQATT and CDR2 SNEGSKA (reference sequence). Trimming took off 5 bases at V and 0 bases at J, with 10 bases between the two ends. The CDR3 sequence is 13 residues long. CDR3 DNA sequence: TGCAGTGCTCATCGGGAGTTGAACACTGAAGCTTTCTTT. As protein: CSAHRELNTEAFF.

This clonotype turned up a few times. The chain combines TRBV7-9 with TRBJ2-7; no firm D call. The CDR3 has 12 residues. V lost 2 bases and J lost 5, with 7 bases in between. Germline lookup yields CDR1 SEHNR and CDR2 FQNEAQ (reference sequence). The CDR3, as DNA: TGTGCCAGCAGCTTATATGGGGACGAGCAGTACTTC. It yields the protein CASSLYGDEQYF.

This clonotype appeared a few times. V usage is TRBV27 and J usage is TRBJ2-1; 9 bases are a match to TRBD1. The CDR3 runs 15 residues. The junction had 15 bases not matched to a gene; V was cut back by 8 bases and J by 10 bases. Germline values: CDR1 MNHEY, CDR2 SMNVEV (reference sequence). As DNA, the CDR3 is TGTGCCAGCGTGCTAACAGGGGGCCCTTTAGGGGAGCAGTTCTTC. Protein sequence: CASVLTGGPLGEQFF.

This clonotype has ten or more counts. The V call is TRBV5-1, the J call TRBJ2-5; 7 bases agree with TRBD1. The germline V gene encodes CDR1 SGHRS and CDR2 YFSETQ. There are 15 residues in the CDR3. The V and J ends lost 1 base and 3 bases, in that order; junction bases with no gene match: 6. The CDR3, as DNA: TGCGCCAGCAGCTTGATTGGTACAGGGGAAGAGACCCAGTACTTC. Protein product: CASSLIGTGEETQYF.

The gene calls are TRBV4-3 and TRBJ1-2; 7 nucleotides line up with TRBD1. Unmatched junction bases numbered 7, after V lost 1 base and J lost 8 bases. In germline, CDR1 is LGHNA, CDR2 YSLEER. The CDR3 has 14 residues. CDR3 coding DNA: TGCGCCAGCAGCCAAGTAGAGGGGGCGGAGGGCTACACCTTC. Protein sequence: CASSQVEGAEGYTF.

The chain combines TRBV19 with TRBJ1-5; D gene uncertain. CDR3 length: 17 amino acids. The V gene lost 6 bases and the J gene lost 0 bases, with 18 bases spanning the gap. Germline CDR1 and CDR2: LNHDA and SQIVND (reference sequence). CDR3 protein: CASRKFSDGYSNQPQHF. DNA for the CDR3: TGTGCCAGTAGAAAATTCTCGGACGGGTATAGCAATCAGCCCCAGCATTTT.

The CDR3 DNA reads as TGTGCCAGCAGTTTAGCGCTGGGGAACTACAATGAGCAGTTCTTC. Translation gives CASSLALGNYNEQFF. V is TRBV12-3 or TRBV12-4 and J is TRBJ2-1; D not resolved. Deletions cut 0 bases from V and 3 bases from J, with 9 bases between. There are 15 residues in the CDR3.

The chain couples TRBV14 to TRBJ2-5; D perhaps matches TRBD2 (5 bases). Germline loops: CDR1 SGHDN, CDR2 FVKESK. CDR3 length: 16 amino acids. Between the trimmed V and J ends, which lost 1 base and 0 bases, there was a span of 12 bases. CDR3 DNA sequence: TGTGCCAGCAGCCAAGGGGAGCGCGATAACCAAGAGACCCAGTACTTC. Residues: CASSQGERDNQETQYF.

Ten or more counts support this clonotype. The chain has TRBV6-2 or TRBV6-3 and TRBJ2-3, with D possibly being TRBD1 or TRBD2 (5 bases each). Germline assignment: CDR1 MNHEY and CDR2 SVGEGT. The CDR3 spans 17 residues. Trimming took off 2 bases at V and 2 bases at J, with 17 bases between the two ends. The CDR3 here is CASSYPHGTAHTDTQYF. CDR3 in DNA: TGTGCCAGCAGTTACCCGCATGGGACGGCACACACAGATACGCAGTATTTT.

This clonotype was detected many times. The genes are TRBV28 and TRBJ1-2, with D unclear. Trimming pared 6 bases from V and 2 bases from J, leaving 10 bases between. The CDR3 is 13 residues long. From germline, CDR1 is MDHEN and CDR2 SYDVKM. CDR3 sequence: CASRTLQNYGYTF. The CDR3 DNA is TGTGCCAGCAGGACCCTACAGAACTATGGCTACACCTTC.

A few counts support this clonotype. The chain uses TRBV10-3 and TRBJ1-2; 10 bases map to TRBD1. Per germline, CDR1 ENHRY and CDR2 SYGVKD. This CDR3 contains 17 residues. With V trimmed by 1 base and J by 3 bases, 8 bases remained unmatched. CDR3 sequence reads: CAISEFLGQGYHYGYTF. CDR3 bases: TGTGCCATCAGTGAGTTTTTGGGACAGGGGTATCACTATGGCTACACCTTC.

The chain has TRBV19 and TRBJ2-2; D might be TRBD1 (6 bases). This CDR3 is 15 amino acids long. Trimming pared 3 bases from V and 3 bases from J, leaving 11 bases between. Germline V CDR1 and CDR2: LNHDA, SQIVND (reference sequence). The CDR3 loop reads CASSIVQGHTGELFF. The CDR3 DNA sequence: TGTGCCAGTAGTATCGTTCAGGGGCACACCGGGGAGCTGTTTTTT.

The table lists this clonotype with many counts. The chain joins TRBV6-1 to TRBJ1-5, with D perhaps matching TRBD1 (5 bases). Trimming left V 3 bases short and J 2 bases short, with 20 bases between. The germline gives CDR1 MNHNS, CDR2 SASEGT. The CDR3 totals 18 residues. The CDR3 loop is CASSEGRRAGEGNQPQHF. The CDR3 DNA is TGTGCCAGCAGTGAGGGACGGCGAGCTGGGGAGGGCAATCAGCCCCAGCATTTT.

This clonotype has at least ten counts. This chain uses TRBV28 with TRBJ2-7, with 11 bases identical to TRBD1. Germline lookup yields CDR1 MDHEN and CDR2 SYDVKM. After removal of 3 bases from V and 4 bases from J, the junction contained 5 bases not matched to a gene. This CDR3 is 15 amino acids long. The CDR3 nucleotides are TGTGCCAGCAGTTTCCCGGGACAGGGGGGATACGAGCAGTACTTC. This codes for CASSFPGQGGYEQYF. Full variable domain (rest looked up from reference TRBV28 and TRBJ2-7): DVKVTQSSRYLVKRTGEKVFLECVQDMDHENMFWYRQDPGLGLRLIYFSYDVKMKEKGDIPEGYSVSREKKERFSLILESASTNQTSMYLCASSFPGQGGYEQYFGPGTRLTVT.

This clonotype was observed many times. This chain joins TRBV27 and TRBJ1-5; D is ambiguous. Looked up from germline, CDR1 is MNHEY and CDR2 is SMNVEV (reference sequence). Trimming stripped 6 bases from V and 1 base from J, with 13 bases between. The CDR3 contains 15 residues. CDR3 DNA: TGTGCCAGCAGAGCGGACCCGGGGAGCAATCAGCCCCAGCATTTT. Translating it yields CASRADPGSNQPQHF.

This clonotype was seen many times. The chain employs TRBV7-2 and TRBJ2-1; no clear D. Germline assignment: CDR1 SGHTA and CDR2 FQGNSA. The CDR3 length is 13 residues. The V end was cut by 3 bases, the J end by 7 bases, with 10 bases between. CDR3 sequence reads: CASSFQGWNEQFF. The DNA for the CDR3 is TGTGCCAGCAGCTTTCAAGGGTGGAATGAGCAGTTCTTC.

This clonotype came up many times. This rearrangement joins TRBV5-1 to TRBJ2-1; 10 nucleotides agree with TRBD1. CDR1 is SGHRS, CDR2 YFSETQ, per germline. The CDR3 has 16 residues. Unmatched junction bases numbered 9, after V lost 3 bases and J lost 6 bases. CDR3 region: CASSSRQGARSNEQFF. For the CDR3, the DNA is TGCGCCAGCAGCTCCCGACAGGGGGCGCGGTCCAATGAGCAGTTCTTC.

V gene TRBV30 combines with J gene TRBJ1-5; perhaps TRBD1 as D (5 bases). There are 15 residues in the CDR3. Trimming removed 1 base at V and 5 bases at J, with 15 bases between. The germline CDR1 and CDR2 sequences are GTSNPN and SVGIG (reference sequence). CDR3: CAWSGAGWGYQPQHF. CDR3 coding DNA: TGTGCCTGGAGTGGAGCAGGGTGGGGATATCAGCCCCAGCATTTT.

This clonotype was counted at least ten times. CDR3 loop: CASSSPRRGIYNEQFF. CDR3 DNA: TGTGCCAGCAGCTCCCCCCGAAGGGGGATTTACAATGAGCAGTTCTTC. This chain connects TRBV11-3 to TRBJ2-1; a weak D match, TRBD1 (6 bases). This CDR3 region has 16 residues. Germline V lookup: CDR1 SGHNT, CDR2 YENEEA. The V gene lost 4 bases and the J gene lost 4 bases, with 17 bases spanning the gap.

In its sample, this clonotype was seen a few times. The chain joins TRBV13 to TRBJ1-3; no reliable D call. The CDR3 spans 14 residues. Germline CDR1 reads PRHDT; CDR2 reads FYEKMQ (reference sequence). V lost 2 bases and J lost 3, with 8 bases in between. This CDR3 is CASSLTEVGNTIYF. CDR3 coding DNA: TGTGCCAGCAGCTTAACGGAGGTTGGAAACACCATATATTTT.

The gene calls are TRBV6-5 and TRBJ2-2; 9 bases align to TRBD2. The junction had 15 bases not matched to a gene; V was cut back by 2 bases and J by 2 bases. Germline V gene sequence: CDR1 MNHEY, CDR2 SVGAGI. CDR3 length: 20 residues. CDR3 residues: CASSYPPRLAGALNTGELFF. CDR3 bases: TGTGCCAGCAGTTACCCCCCGAGATTAGCGGGGGCCCTTAACACCGGGGAGCTGTTTTTT.

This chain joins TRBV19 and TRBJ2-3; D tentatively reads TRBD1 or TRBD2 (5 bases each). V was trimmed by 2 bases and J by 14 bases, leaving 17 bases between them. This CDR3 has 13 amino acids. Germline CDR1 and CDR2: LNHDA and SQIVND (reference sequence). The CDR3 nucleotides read TGTGCCAGTAGTATACGGGACCCGACTTCGGTGTATTTT. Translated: CASSIRDPTSVYF.

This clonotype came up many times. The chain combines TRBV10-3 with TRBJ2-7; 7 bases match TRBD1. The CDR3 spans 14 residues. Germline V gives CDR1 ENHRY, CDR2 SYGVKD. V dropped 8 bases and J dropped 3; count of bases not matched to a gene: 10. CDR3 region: CAIRVRGQVYEQYF. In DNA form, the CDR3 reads TGTGCCATCCGCGTCAGAGGACAGGTCTACGAGCAGTACTTC.